This TCR beta chain was retrieved from a study of blood T cells in healthy people across ages. Study-wide context: T cells yielded about one barcoded beta molecule per two cells through template switching.

Combining a sample-barcoded 5' primer with a J-beta primer mix, a second PCR ran for roughly 7 to 11 cycles. A template-switch adaptor with 12 random nucleotides tagged each cDNA molecule. In TCRdb, the 5' RACE reads were re-called with MiXCR into one record per CDR3 protein. The profile shows 800,000 to 1,000,000 distinct CDR3 sequences, roughly 43% of them singletons. This clonotype was seen just once. Between the trimmed V and J ends, which lost 4 bases and 0 bases, there was a span of 13 bases. The CDR3 is 16 residues long. Germline V gene sequence: CDR1 SGHTA, CDR2 FQGNSA. Isolating PBMCs gave at least 6 million of these cells per sample.

The receptor was derived from a man aged 30-40 years in good health. The sequencing sample was made of blood. The chain employs TRBV7-2 and TRBJ1-3; possible D gene TRBD1, 6 bases. CDR3 bases: TGTGCCAGCAGCTCATGGACAGCCGACTCTGGAAACACCATATATTTT. Translating gives CASSSWTADSGNTIYF.